The following is a T cell receptor beta chain sequence with its context. Antigen specificity is unknown. The method was immunoSEQ multiplex PCR; TCRdb's version includes in-frame clones alone and lacks a portion of them. Here the sample spans about 160,000 clones, 92% being singletons. This sample was included in a study of T cell responses to AZD1222 COVID-19 vaccine. Study-level results: Rises in breadth and depth of Spike-specific TCRs came after two AZD1222 doses.

The starting material was peripheral blood, obtained on day 0 of MenACWY control vaccination. The receptor comes from an adult in good health.

The CDR3, as DNA: TGTGCCAGCAGCTTAGCAGGACATCAGCCCCAGCATTTT. This sequence encodes CASSLAGHQPQHF. J is TRBJ1-5 and V is TRBV7-2; the D is unclear. This CDR3 contains 13 residues. The germline CDR1 and CDR2 sequences are SGHTA and FQGNSA. V lost 0 bases, J lost 5 bases, and 5 bases lay in between.